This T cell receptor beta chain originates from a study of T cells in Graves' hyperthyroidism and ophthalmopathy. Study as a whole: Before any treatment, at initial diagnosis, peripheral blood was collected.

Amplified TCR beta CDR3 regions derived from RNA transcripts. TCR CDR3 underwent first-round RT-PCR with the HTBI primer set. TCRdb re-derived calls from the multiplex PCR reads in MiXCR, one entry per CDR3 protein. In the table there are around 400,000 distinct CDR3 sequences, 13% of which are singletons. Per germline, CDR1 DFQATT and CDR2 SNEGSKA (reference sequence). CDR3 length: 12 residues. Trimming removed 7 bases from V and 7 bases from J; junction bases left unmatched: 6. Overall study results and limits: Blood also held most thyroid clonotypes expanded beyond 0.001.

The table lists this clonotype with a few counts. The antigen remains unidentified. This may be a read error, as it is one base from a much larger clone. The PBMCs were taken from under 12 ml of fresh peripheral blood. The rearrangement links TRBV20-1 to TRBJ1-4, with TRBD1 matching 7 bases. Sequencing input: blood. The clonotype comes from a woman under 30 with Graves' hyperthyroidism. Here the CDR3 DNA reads TGCAGTGGATCAGGGGGGAGTGAAAAACTGTTTTTT. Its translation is CSGSGGSEKLFF.